This T cell receptor (beta chain) was observed in a study of cytomegalovirus exposure and HLA in healthy donors. Study context: Unique TCR beta sequences numbering fewer than 130 million came from 150 million to 200 million T cells in an earlier analysis. Study-level points and caveats: HLA-A and HLA-B allele assignments for most subjects were reportedly predicted accurately using TCR beta sequences.

Points on this clone: No antigen is known for it.

PCR amplification relied on 60 Vbeta primers (plus 13 Jbeta primers). Sequenced by immunoSEQ multiplex PCR; TCRdb stores in-frame clones only, minus some. The sample records 200,000 to 250,000 clones, more than 60% being singletons. V was trimmed by 2 bases and J by 4 bases, leaving 11 bases between them. Germline-derived CDR1 and CDR2 are MDHEN and SYDVKM. This CDR3 has 14 amino acids. This clonotype was obtained from a woman aged 55-69 years in good health and CMV-seropositive. J is TRBJ1-1 and V is TRBV28, with D possibly matching TRBD1 (6 bases). What was sequenced was PBMCs. CDR3 loop: CASSLGGAPTEAFF. CDR3 in DNA: TGTGCCAGCAGTTTAGGGGGGGCGCCCACTGAAGCTTTCTTT.